This section outlines one TCR beta chain sequence together with its context. Its antigen remains unidentified. These data originate in a study of OX40 agonist ivuxolimab in advanced cancers. Study-wide context: Subjects had a mean age of around 60 years, with a range of about 23 to 79; around 84% were male.

TCRdb's copy holds only in-frame clones and misses some; the assay was immunoSEQ multiplex PCR. This table has 15,000 to 20,000 clones, less than 90% appearing once. General study findings and limits: Clonal expansion among partial responders at 0.1-3.0 mg/kg ranked near the lowest. The CD4+ and CD8+ T cells in the blood had expanded clonally by week 6 at 0.1 to 3.0 mg/kg.

This TCR was sampled from an adult with an advanced solid tumor such as melanoma, head and neck, liver or kidney cancer. Specimen: CD4+ or CD8+ T cells sorted from blood, collected in a trial of the OX40 agonist ivuxolimab.

The CDR3 loop reads CASSKEATPGDQPQHF. CDR3 coding DNA: TGTGCCAGCAGCAAAGAGGCCACACCGGGGGACCAGCCCCAGCATTTT. The chain is built from TRBV21-1 and TRBJ1-5. TRBV21-1 is tagged as a pseudogene. CDR3 size: 16 residues.